These T cell receptor beta chains were read from a single sample in a study of CD4 and CD8 cells across lung adenocarcinoma regions. TCRdb re-called the PCR reads through MiXCR, storing one row per CDR3 protein. The sample has roughly 8,000 distinct CDR3 sequences; 45% to 50% are singletons. The sample consisted of CD8+ T cells from the center of a lung tumor. The receptors shown here come from a male donor with lung adenocarcinoma. The CD4 and CD8 labels of this study may be unreliable. Both conserved end residues are part of each CDR3. Clone size, where shown, is once, few, many, or a class for clones that have expanded.

few	TRBV27	15	CASSTWTGMDTEAFF
many	TRBV7-6	14	CASSLPGGQETQYF
-	TRBV6-5	16	CASSWSKGGSVSEQFF
-	TRBV7-9	12	CASRGTNEKLFF
many	TRBV4-1	15	CASSPGLVGEETQYF
-	TRBV3-1	13	CATRQGMGYEQYF
few	TRBV11-2	17	CASSPMSFRLAKNIQYF
-	TRBV11-1	15	CASSLTNHPYNEQFF
-	TRBV6-1	17	CASSARSGRLNTGELFF
-	TRBV6-1	17	CASSDTRGPVDQETQYF
-	TRBV15	14	CATSRDVRGDTQYF
many	TRBV7-2	14	CASNPTSGGGAQYF
few	TRBV27	16	CASRPTGTSPPYEQYF
-	TRBV7-7	13	CASSKTGGNEQFF
many	TRBV6-1	15	CASSPLAALGRTQYF
-	TRBV6-4	16	CASSVNSVSSYNEQYF
many	TRBV10-2	14	CASSGLAGTGELFF